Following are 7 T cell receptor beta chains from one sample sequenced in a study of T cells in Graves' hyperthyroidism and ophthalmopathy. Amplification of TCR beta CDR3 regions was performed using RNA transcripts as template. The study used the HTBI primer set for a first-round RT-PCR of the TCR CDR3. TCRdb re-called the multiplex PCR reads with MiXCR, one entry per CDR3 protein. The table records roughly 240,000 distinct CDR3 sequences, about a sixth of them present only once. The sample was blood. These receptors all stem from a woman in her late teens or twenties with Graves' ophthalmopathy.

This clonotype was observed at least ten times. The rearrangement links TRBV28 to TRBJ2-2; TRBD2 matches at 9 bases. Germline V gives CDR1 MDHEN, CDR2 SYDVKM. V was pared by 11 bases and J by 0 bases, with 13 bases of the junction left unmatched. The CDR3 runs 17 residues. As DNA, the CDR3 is TGTGCCTCCCAGAACCCTAGCGGGATATCGAACACCGGGGAGCTGTTTTTT. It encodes CASQNPSGISNTGELFF.

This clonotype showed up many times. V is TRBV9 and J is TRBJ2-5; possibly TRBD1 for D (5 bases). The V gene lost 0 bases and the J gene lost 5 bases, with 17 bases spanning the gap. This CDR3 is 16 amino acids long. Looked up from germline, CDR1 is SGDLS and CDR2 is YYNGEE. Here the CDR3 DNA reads TGTGCCAGCAGCGTAGTGTCCAGGGTTCAGTGGGAGACCCAGTACTTC. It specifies CASSVVSRVQWETQYF. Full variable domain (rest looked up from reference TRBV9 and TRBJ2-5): DSGVTQTPKHLITATGQRVTLRCSPRSGDLSVYWYQQSLDQGLQFLIQYYNGEERAKGNILERFSAQQFPDLHSELNLSSLELGDSALYFCASSVVSRVQWETQYFGPGTRLLVL.

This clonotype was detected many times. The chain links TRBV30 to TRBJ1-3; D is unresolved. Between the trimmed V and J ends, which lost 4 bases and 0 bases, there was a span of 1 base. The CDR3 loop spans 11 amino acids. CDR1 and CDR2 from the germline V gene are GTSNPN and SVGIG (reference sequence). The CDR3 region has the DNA TGTGCCTGGATCTCTGGAAACACCATATATTTT. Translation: CAWISGNTIYF.

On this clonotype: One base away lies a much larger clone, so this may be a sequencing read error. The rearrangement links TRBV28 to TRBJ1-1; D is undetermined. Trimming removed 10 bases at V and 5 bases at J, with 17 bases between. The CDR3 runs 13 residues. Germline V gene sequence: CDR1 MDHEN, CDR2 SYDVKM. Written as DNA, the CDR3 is TGTGCCACATCGATGCTAGGCCCAACTGAAGCTTTCTTT. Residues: CATSMLGPTEAFF.

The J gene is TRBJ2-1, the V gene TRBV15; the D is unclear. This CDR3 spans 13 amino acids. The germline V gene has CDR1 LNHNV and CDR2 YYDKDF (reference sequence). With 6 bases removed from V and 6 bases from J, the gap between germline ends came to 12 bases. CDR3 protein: CATSLTMGNEQFF. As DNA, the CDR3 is TGTGCCACCAGTTTAACGATGGGCAATGAGCAGTTCTTC.

CDR3 coding DNA: TGCAGTGCTAGAGATCGCGTCTCCGGGGGCAATGAGCAGTTCTTC. Translated: CSARDRVSGGNEQFF. The V call is TRBV20-1, the J call TRBJ2-1; D perhaps matches TRBD2 (6 bases). CDR1 is DFQATT and CDR2 is SNEGSKA in the germline V gene (reference sequence). The CDR3 totals 15 residues. V was clipped by 0 bases and J by 6 bases, with 15 bases between them.

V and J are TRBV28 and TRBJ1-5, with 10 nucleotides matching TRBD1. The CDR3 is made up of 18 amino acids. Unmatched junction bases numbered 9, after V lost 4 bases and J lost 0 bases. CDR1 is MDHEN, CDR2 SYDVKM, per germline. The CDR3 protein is CASSSLGTGEYSNQPQHF. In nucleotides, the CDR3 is TGTGCCAGCAGTTCTCTCGGGACAGGGGAGTATAGCAATCAGCCCCAGCATTTT.